The clone carrying this T cell receptor beta chain was counted a few times. Its antigen is unidentified. The CDR3 totals 15 residues. Germline CDR1 and CDR2: SGHRS and YFSETQ. J lost 7 bases, V lost 0 bases, and 8 bases had no gene match. This entry comes from a study of identical twins. Study-level results: Insertions were reduced in abundant cord blood beta clonotypes but not in memory repertoires. Surplus twin overlap in beta out-of-frame sequences was less pronounced.

Each CDR3 protein gets one entry after TCRdb re-called the 5' RACE reads with MiXCR. The sample yields approximately 490,000 distinct CDR3 sequences, around 22% seen once. Separately, the same data were catalogued under a study of yellow fever vaccine responses in identical twins.

This receptor was identified in a woman aged 18-29 years in good health. The chain couples TRBV5-1 to TRBJ2-7; 9 positions agree with TRBD2. What was sequenced was CD4+ T cells sorted from blood. Here the CDR3 reads CASSLDAGGPREQYF. CDR3 nucleotides: TGCGCCAGCAGCTTGGATGCGGGAGGGCCTAGAGAGCAGTACTTC.